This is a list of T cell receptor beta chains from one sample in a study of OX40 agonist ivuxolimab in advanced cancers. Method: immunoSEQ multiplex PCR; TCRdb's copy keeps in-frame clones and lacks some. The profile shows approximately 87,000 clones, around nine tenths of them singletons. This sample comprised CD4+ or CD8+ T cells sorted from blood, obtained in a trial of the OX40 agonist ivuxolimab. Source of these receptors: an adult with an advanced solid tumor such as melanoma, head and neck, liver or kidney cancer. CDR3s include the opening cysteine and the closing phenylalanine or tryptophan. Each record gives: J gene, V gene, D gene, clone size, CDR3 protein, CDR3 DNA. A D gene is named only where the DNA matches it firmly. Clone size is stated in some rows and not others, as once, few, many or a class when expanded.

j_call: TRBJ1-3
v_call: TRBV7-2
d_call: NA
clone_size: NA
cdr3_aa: CASSLAPPGNGNTIYF
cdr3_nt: TGTGCCAGCAGCTTAGCGCCGCCAGGGAACGGTAACACCATATATTTT

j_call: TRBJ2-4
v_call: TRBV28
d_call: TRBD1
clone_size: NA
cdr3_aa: CASSLAGTVAKNIQYF
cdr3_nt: TGTGCCAGCAGTTTAGCCGGGACAGTAGCCAAAAACATTCAGTACTTC

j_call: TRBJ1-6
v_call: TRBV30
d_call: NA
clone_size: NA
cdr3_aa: CASHPEGSSYNSPLHF
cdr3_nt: TGTGCCTCTCATCCGGAGGGTAGCTCCTATAATTCACCCCTCCACTTT

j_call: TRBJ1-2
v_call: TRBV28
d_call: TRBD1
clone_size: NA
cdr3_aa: CASRLDRDSGYTF
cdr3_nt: TGTGCCAGCAGACTAGACAGGGACTCTGGCTACACCTTC

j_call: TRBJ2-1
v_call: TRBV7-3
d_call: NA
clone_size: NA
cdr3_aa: CASSRNAAETGARYNEQFF
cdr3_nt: TGTGCCAGCAGCAGAAACGCGGCAGAAACCGGGGCCCGCTACAATGAGCAGTTCTTC

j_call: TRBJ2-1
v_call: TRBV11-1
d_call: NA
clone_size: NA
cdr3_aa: CASSPRRVEQFF
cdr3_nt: TGTGCCAGCAGCCCAAGGCGAGTCGAGCAGTTCTTC

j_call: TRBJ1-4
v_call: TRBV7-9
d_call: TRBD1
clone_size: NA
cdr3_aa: CASSSNGQGNNEKLFF
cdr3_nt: TGTGCCAGCAGCTCAAATGGACAGGGTAACAATGAAAAACTGTTTTTT

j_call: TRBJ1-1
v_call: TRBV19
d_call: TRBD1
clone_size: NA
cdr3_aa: CASKMIRDRGNTEAFF
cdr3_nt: TGTGCCAGTAAAATGATCCGGGACAGGGGGAACACTGAAGCTTTCTTT

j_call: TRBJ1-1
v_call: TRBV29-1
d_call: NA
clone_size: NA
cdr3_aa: CSVSDKGNTEAFF
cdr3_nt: TGCAGCGTTAGCGATAAGGGCAACACTGAAGCTTTCTTT

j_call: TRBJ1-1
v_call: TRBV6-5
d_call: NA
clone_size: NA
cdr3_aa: CASSYSGGTTEAFF
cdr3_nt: TGTGCCAGCAGTTATTCCGGGGGCACCACTGAAGCTTTCTTT

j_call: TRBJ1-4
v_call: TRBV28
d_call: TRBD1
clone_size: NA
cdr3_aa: CASSLGTGLAGKLFF
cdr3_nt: TGTGCCAGCAGTTTGGGGACAGGATTGGCAGGGAAACTGTTTTTT

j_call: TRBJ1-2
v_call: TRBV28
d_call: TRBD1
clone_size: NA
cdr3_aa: CAILGQGWYNGYTF
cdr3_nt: TGTGCCATCTTAGGACAGGGATGGTATAATGGCTACACCTTC

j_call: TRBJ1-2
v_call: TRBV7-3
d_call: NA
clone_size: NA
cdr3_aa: CASSLTSNYGYTF
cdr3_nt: TGTGCCAGCAGCTTGACATCTAACTATGGCTACACCTTC

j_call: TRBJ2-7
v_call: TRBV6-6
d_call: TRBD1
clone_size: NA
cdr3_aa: CASSYRSGTGLEQYF
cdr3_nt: TGTGCCAGCAGTTACCGTTCCGGGACAGGGCTCGAGCAGTACTTC

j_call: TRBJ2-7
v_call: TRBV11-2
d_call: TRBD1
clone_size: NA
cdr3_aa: CASSSRQGKGEQYF
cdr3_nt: TGTGCCAGCAGCTCCCGACAGGGGAAAGGCGAGCAGTACTTC

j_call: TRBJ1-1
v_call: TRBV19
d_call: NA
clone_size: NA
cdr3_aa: CASSISGGWTEAFF
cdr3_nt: TGTGCCAGTAGTATTTCGGGGGGTTGGACTGAAGCTTTCTTT

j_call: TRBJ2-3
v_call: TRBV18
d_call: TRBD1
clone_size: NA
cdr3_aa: CASSQTGVSTDTQYF
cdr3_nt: TGTGCCAGCTCACAGACAGGGGTCAGCACAGATACGCAGTATTTT

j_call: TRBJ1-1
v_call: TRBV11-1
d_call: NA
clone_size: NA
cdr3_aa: CASSLESQKNTEAFF
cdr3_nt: TGTGCCAGCAGCTTAGAGTCACAGAAGAACACTGAAGCTTTCTTT

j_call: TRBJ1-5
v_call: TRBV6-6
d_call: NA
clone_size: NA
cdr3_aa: CASSPDRYSNQPQHF
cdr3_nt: TGTGCCAGCAGCCCCGACAGGTATAGCAATCAGCCCCAGCATTTT

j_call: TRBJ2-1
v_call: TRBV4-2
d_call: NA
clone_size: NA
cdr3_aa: CASSQDLGSRRNNEQFF
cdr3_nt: TGTGCCAGCAGCCAAGATCTAGGCAGCAGGCGAAACAATGAGCAGTTCTTC

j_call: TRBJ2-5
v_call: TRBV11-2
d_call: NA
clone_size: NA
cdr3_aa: CASIPRVDQETQYF
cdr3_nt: TGTGCCAGCATCCCTAGGGTGGACCAAGAGACCCAGTACTTC

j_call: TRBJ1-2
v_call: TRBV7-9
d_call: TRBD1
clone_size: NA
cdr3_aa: CASSNRPIQGVDGYTF
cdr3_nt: TGTGCCAGCAGCAACCGACCGATACAGGGGGTAGATGGCTACACCTTC

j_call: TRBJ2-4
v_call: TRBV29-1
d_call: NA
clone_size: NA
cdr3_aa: CSVEEGGTKNIQYF
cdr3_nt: TGCAGCGTTGAAGAAGGGGGGACGAAAAACATTCAGTACTTC

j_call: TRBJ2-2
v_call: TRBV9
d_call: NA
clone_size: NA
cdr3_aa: CASSVGAGNTGELFF
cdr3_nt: TGTGCCAGCAGCGTTGGGGCAGGGAACACCGGGGAGCTGTTTTTT

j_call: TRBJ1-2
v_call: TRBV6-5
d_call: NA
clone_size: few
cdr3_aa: CASSRVPGPDGYTF
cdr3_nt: TGTGCCAGCAGTCGTGTCCCCGGGCCAGATGGCTACACCTTC